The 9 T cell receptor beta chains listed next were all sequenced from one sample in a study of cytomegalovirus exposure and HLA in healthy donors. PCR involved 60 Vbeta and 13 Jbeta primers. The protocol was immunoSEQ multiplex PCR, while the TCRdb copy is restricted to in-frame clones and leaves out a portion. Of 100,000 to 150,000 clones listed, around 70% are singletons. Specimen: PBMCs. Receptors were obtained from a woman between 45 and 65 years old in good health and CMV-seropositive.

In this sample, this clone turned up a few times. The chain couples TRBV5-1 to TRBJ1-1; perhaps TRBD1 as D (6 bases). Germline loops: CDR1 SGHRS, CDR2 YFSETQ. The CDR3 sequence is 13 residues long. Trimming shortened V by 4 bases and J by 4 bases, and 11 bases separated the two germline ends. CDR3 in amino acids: CASSPSGATEAFF. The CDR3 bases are TGCGCCAGCAGCCCCTCAGGGGCCACTGAAGCTTTCTTT. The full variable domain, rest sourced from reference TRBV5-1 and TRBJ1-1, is KAGVTQTPRYLIKTRGQQVTLSCSPISGHRSVSWYQQTPGQGLQFLFEYFSETQRNKGNFPGRFSGRQFSNSRSEMNVSTLELGDSALYLCASSPSGATEAFFGQGTRLTVV.

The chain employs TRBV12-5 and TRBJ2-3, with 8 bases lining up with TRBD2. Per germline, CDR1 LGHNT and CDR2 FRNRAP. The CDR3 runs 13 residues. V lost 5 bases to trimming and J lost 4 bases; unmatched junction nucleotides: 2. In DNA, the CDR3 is TGTGCTAGTGGTGTAGCGGGACCAGATACGCAGTATTTT. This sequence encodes CASGVAGPDTQYF.

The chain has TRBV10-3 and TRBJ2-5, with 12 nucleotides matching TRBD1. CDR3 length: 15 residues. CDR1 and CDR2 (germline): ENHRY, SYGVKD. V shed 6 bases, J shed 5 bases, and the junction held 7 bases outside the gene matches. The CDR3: CAISGDRGHMETQYF. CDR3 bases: TGTGCCATCAGCGGGGACAGGGGGCATATGGAGACCCAGTACTTC.

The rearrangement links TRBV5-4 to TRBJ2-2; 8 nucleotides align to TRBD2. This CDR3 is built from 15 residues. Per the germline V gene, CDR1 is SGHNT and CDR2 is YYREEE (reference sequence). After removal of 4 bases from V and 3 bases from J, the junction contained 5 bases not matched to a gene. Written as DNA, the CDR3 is TGTGCCAGCAGCACCGGACTAGCCGACACCGGGGAGCTGTTTTTT. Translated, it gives CASSTGLADTGELFF.

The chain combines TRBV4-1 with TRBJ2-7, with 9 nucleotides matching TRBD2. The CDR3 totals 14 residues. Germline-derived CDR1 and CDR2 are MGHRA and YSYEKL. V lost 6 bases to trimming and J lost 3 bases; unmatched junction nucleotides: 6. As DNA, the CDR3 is TGCGCCAGCAGTCAGGGACTAGCAGGCTACGAGCAGTACTTC. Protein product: CASSQGLAGYEQYF.

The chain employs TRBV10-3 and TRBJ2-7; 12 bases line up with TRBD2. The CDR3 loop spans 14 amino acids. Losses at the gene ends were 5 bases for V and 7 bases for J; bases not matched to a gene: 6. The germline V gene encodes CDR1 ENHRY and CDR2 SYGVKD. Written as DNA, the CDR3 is TGTGCCATCAGTCGACTAGCGGGAGAAGAAGAGCAGTACTTC. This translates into CAISRLAGEEEQYF.

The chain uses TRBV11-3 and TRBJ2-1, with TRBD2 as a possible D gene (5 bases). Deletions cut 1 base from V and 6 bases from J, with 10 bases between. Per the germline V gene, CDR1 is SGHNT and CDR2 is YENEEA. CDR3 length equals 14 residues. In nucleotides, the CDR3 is TGTGCCAGCAGCTTAGGAGCGGAGAGCAATGAGCAGTTCTTC. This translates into CASSLGAESNEQFF.

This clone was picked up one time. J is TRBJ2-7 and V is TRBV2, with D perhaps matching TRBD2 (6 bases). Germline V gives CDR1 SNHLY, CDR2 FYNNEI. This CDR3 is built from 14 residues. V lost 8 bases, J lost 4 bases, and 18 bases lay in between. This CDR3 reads CASFPGTGVYEQYF. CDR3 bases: TGTGCCAGCTTCCCCGGGACTGGCGTTTACGAGCAGTACTTC.

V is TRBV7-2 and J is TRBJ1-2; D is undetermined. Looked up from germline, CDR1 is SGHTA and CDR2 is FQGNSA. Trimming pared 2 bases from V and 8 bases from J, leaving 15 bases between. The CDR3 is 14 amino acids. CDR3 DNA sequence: TGTGCCAGCAGCTTATCCGTGGCGGCGTTAGGCTACACCTTC. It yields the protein CASSLSVAALGYTF.